The entry below describes one T cell receptor beta chain. Its antigen is currently unknown. The source of the sample is a study of post-analysis software for immune sequencing data. Included in the TCR beta cDNA libraries were unique molecular identifiers. MiXCR, applied by TCRdb to the PCR reads, yields one record per CDR3 protein. The repertoire has around 400,000 distinct CDR3 sequences, less than 40% of them found once; the top ten carry about an eighth. Overall study findings and caveats: Samples from a shared batch, those prepared together, strongly co-clustered by F measure.

The sequencing sample was made of blood. The origin of this receptor is a girl aged 10-17 years with multiple sclerosis.

The CDR3 loop reads CASSPGHEQFF. The CDR3 DNA is TGTGCCAGCAGCCCAGGACATGAGCAGTTCTTC. The chain employs TRBV3-1 and TRBJ2-1; no clear D gene. CDR3 length: 11 amino acids. V was clipped by 4 bases and J by 8 bases, with 6 bases between them. CDR1 and CDR2 (germline): LGHDT, YNNKEL (reference sequence).